The clone carrying this T cell receptor (beta chain) was observed a handful of times. No antigen is known for it. These data originate in a study of blood T cells in healthy people across ages. Study-level findings and limits: Naive CD4+ cells and diversity were both higher in long-lived donors than in aged donors.

For the second PCR, which ran for 7 to 11 cycles, a sample-barcoded 5' primer and a J-beta primer mix were used. One entry per CDR3 protein, called by TCRdb with MiXCR from the 5' RACE reads. The table lists 780,000 or so distinct CDR3 sequences, around three fifths of them singletons. Drawn from each donor were ten milliliters of peripheral blood. The total RNA that was extracted per sample amounted to at least 5 micrograms. There are 15 residues in the CDR3. The ends lost 0 bases at V and 3 bases at J; junction bases unmatched: 4. Germline V gene data show CDR1 as DFQATT and CDR2 as SNEGSKA (reference sequence).

The chain has TRBV20-1 and TRBJ2-1, with TRBD2 identical over 8 bases. This TCR derives from a man aged 35 to 55 in good health. Sequenced sample: blood. This CDR3 is CSARDERGNYNEQFF. The CDR3 DNA is TGCAGTGCTAGAGATGAGCGGGGGAACTACAATGAGCAGTTCTTC.